The source of this T cell receptor (beta chain) is a study of T cells in Graves' hyperthyroidism and ophthalmopathy (dated by TCRdb to about 2019). For the study in its entirety: A discovery cohort of around 100 patients, approximately 45 with Graves' ophthalmopathy and over 55 with stable Graves' hyperthyroidism, was used to find distinguishing TCR V-J signatures. In roughly six Graves' hyperthyroidism patients, the study also compared T-cell repertoires from thyroid tissue with T-cell repertoires from blood. The paper describes TCR Vbeta CDR3 sequencing of around 130 peripheral blood samples, made up of around 41 ophthalmopathy patients, 70 to 75 hyperthyroidism patients and about 17 progressor patients. Prospective prediction of ophthalmopathy was tested in an independent validation cohort consisting of about 19 hyperthyroidism patients and some 17 patients who later progressed to ophthalmopathy. After blood sampling, hyperthyroidism patients were treated with methimazole at a starting dose of 30 mg daily, and ophthalmopathy patients were treated with high-dose intravenous methylprednisolone. The 75 to 100 discovery patients were divided at random into training and test sets in a 7:3 ratio. Broader findings and caveats from the paper: During validation, the model predicted progression to ophthalmopathy a median of around 7 months ahead of onset, with around 71% sensitivity and more than 72% specificity. No statistical method was used to set the sample size in advance, and investigators knew the group allocation. Most expanded thyroid clonotypes (frequency above 0.001) were also found in blood, which suggests that blood repertoires may mirror thyroid immune responses. In cross-validation, a model built on a 13 V-J signature told ophthalmopathy apart from stable hyperthyroidism with about 90% sensitivity and roughly 83% specificity, and in testing the same model reached 80%/75%.

Exclusion was applied to patients with uncontrolled infections, other autoimmune diseases, pregnancy or lactation. Diagnoses relied on clinical symptoms, serum thyroxine and TRAb, thyroid ultrasound and orbital computed tomography. Total RNA was extracted with Trizol reagent, and quality was checked on an Agilent 2100 Bioanalyzer. From its cysteine to its phenylalanine, the CDR3 spans 15 amino acids. Just CDR3 DNA is preserved here, 45 bases in frame from base 1. Taken from the germline V gene (reference sequence), the CDR1 and CDR2 loops are SGHNT and YYREEE. Between the V and J ends, shortened by 5 bases and 6 bases respectively, the junction contains 21 bases. The TCR beta CDR3 regions were amplified from RNA transcripts. The first round of RT-PCR for the TCR CDR3 was performed with the HTBI primer set and the Qiagen OneStep RT-PCR kit. A second multiplex PCR round built the libraries, followed by size selection and purification. Sequencing of the libraries was done on an Illumina HiSeq2000 using paired-end 100 bp reads. The authors' analysis ran thus. SOAPnuke was used to process the raw data, throwing out any read that contained adapters or uncalled bases, had a mean Phred below 15, or lacked an exact constant-primer or identifier match. High-quality paired reads were merged using COPE v1.2.5, and each unique nucleotide sequence was defined as a clonotype. Clonotypes were aligned to IMGT TRBV, TRBD and TRBJ reference segments using MiTCR v1.1. The analysis included only V-J combinations with a frequency above 0.0001, which together covered 99.2% of the repertoires. A TCS score was defined as the ratio between F50 (clonal expansion) and ExV (chaos), using BLOSUM62-based TCRdist between CDR3 peptides within each V-J. Welch's t-statistics and random forest reduced approximately 520 V-J features to 13, which were used in a naive Bayes classifier (R e1071). Thyroid-blood repertoire similarity was quantified with the Morisita-Horn index. Clones were called with MiXCR by TCRdb after fastp trimmed the public reads at Q25, and only in-frame beta chains were retained. Each record represents a unique CDR3 protein, reported with the most common genes and DNA among its rows. The V and J calls were not made by the authors but by TCRdb's processing. The sample table shows 500,000 to 800,000 distinct CDR3 sequences, and nearly 45% are seen once. The top ten constitute less than 9% of the sample.

Details on this clonotype: The antigen this receptor binds is unknown. No per-base quality is available; no much larger clone lies one base away.

The sequenced material came from peripheral blood or thyroid tissue (not recorded which). Here the chain combines TRBV5-4 and TRBJ2-7, with the D segment identity uncertain. The clonotype originates from an adult man with Graves' disease, either hyperthyroidism or ophthalmopathy (not recorded which). The CDR3 here reads CASRPRTVLPSEQYF. The bases read TGTGCCAGCAGACCAAGGACCGTACTTCCGTCCGAGCAGTACTTC. This CDR3, with the reference TRBV5-4 and TRBJ2-7 proteins standing in past its ends, gives the full variable domain ETGVTQSPTHLIKTRGQQVTLRCSSQSGHNTVSWYQQALGQGPQFIFQYYREEENGRGNFPPRFSGLQFPNYSSELNVNALELDDSALYLCASRPRTVLPSEQYFGPGTRLTVT.